This T cell receptor beta chain appears in the sequencing data of a study of cytomegalovirus exposure and HLA in healthy donors. The PCR was carried out with 60 Vbeta primers and 13 Jbeta primers. Clones were sequenced by immunoSEQ multiplex PCR, and TCRdb holds only the in-frame ones, with some missing. The data hold about 200,000 clones, with roughly 83% observed a single time. About this clone itself: Its antigen is currently unknown. The missing conserved phenylalanine or tryptophan at the end of this CDR3 makes a read error likely.

This CDR3 region has 11 residues. Trimming cost V 9 bases and J 8 bases; bases outside gene matches: 6. Looked up from germline, CDR1 is LNHDA and CDR2 is SQIVND (reference sequence). Overall study results and limits: Later analysis suggested most CMV-associated TCR beta chains were HLA-restricted. Reported findings show TCR beta sequences accurately forecast HLA-A and HLA-B alleles in most subjects. Rarity marked most TCR sequences, yet some public TCRs occurred in many donors.

The V gene is TRBV19, the J gene TRBJ1-2, with TRBD1 matching 7 bases. Sequences were obtained from PBMCs. This receptor was obtained from a girl between 5 and 17 years old in good health and CMV-seronegative. The CDR3 spells CASRGDLGYTL. CDR3 nucleotide sequence: TGTGCCAGCAGGGGGGATCTGGGCTACACCCTC.